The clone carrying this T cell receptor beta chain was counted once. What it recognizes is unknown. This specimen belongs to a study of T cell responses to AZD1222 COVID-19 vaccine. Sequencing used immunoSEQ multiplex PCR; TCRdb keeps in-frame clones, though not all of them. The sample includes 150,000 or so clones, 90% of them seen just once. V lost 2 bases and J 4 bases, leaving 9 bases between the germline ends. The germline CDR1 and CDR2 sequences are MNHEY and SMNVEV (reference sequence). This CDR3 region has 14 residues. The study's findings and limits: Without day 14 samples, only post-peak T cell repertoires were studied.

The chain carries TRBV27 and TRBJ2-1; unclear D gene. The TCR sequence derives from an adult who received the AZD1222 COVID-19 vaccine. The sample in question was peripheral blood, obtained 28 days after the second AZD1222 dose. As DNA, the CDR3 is TGTGCCAGCAGTTTAAGGGTCGGGTACAATGAGCAGTTCTTC. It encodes CASSLRVGYNEQFF.